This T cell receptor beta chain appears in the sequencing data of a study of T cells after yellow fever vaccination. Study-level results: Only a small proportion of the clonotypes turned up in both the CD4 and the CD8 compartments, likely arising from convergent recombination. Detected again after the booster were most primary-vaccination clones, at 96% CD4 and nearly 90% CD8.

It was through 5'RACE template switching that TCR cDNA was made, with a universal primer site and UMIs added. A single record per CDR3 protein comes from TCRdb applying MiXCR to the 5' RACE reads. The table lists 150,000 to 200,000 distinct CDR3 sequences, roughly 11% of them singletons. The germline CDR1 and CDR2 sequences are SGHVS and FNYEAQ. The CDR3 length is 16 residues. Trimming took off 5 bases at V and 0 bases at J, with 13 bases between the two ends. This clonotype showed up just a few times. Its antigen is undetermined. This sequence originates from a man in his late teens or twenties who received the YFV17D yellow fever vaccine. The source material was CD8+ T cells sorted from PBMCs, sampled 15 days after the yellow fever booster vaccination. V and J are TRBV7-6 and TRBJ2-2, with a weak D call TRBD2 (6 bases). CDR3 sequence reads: CASSLGGNSNTGELFF. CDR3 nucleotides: TGTGCCAGCAGCCTCGGGGGAAACTCGAACACCGGGGAGCTGTTTTTT.